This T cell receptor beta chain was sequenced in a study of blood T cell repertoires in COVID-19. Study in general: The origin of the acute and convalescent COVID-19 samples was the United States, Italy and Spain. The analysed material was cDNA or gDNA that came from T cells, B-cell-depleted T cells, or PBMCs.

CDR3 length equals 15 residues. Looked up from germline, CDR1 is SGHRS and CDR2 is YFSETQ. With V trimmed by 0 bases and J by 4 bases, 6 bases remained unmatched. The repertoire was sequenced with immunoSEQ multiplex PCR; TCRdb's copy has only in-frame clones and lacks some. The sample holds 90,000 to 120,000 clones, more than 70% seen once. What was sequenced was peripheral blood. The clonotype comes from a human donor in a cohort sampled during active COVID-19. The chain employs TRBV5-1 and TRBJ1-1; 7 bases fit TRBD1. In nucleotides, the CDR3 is TGCGCCAGCAGCTTGGTTTTAGCAGGGGGCACTGAAGCTTTCTTT. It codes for CASSLVLAGGTEAFF. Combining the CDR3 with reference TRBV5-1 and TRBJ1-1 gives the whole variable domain KAGVTQTPRYLIKTRGQQVTLSCSPISGHRSVSWYQQTPGQGLQFLFEYFSETQRNKGNFPGRFSGRQFSNSRSEMNVSTLELGDSALYLCASSLVLAGGTEAFFGQGTRLTVV.